Sequencing of this T cell receptor beta chain was carried out in a study of OX40 agonist ivuxolimab in advanced cancers. Background for the entire study: Ivuxolimab, which targeted the costimulatory receptor OX40 (CD134), was an agonistic, fully human IgG2 monoclonal antibody. Intravenous ivuxolimab was administered to patients every 2 weeks at six dose levels: 0.01, 0.1, 0.3, 1.5, 3 and 10 mg/kg. Among the roughly 52 dose-escalation patients, roughly 20 had hepatocellular carcinoma, approximately 15 melanoma, 9 renal cell carcinoma and 9 head and neck cancer. A male proportion of roughly 85% and a mean age of around 60 years, ranging from roughly 23 to 85, were recorded for the dose-escalation cohort. Patients were allowed to have had prior anti-PD-1, anti-PD-L1 or anti-CTLA-4 therapy, and around two fifths of the dose-escalation patients had been treated with checkpoint inhibitors. Partial responses were achieved by three dose-escalation patients, of whom one had hepatocellular carcinoma and two had cutaneous melanoma. Peripheral TCRbeta sequencing was intended to test whether TCR sequence diversity was altered and clonal T-cell expansion was caused by ivuxolimab. The paper reports the monotherapy dose-escalation portion (N of about 50 patients) of the phase I ivuxolimab trial. General study outcomes and caveats: Which antigens the clonally expanded peripheral T cells were specific for was not determined. At doses of 0.1 to 3.0 mg/kg, clonal expansion of both CD4+ and CD8+ T cells in blood was seen between baseline and week 6. Partial responders in the 0.1-3.0 mg/kg groups had among the lowest normalized peripheral clonal expansion, especially among CD8+ T cells. On average, CD8+ T cells showed more expanded clones than CD4+ T cells after ivuxolimab. Low levels of normalized T-cell clonal expansion were also seen in some patients who did not respond.

Turning to this clone: The specificity of this receptor is unknown. No quality values exist for individual bases; no much larger clone is one base distant.

To sequence the TCRbeta CDR3 region, genomic DNA was isolated from the sorted cells. The immunoSEQ Assay was used to sequence the TCRbeta CDR3 regions. TCRdb carries this immuneACCESS record with in-frame sequences only. Its versions omit some clonotypes, under half of them owing to an unresolved V gene in the studies checked, with the rest unexplained. Here the sample has about 62,000 clones; 88% occur a single time. Clones ranked in the top ten supply around 0.29% of the sample. Counted from cysteine to phenylalanine, this CDR3 has 12 amino acids. The retained sequence is limited to the CDR3, 36 bases, with the frame set at the first base. The germline V gene yields SGHDT for CDR1 and YYEEEE for CDR2. V is shortened by 4 bases, J by 4 bases, and the region joining them spans 6 bases. The trial excluded patients who had a history of autoimmune disease or who were on systemic immunosuppression. Peripheral blood for TCR sequencing was collected from all dose cohorts at baseline, on cycle 4 day 1, and on cycle 7 day 1. The samples were drawn from a first-in-human, open-label, multicenter phase I dose-escalation trial of ivuxolimab. Adults with locally advanced or metastatic melanoma, renal cell carcinoma, hepatocellular carcinoma or head and neck squamous cell carcinoma were enrolled in the trial. Before TCR sequencing, CD4+ T cells and CD8+ T cells from peripheral blood were sorted into separate populations.

The chain links TRBV5-6 with TRBJ2-1; the D gene lacks a confident call. The source is an adult with an advanced solid tumor such as melanoma, head and neck, liver or kidney cancer. Sequenced material: CD4+ or CD8+ T cells sorted from blood, taken in a trial of the OX40 agonist ivuxolimab. In nucleotide form, the sequence is TGTGCCAGCAGCCCCACTTACAATGAGCAGTTCTTC. Translated, this is CASSPTYNEQFF.